A single sample gave rise to the 28 T cell receptor beta chains below, sequenced in a study of shared clonotypes between healthy human individuals. Libraries were prepared by immunoSEQ multiplex PCR; TCRdb keeps only in-frame clonotypes and omits some of them. Of under 600,000 clones listed, about 80% are singletons. The sequenced sample consisted of PBMCs. The receptors originated from a middle-aged woman in good health. Some clones in this sample may be carry-over from other donors' samples.

This clone was seen a few times. V is TRBV4-2 and J is TRBJ2-7; 9 bases match TRBD2. Germline assignment: CDR1 LGHNA and CDR2 YNFKEQ. V was pared by 4 bases and J by 2 bases, with 6 bases of the junction left unmatched. The CDR3 has 15 amino acids. The CDR3: CASSPTSGHPYEQYF. The CDR3 DNA sequence: TGTGCCAGCAGCCCGACTAGCGGTCACCCCTACGAGCAGTACTTC.

J is TRBJ2-1 and V is TRBV10-3; a weak D match, TRBD2 (6 bases). This CDR3 has 15 residues. Trimming pared 3 bases from V and 3 bases from J, leaving 12 bases between. CDR1 and CDR2 from the germline V gene are ENHRY and SYGVKD. DNA for the CDR3: TGTGCCATCAGTGAATGGCGGGGAAACTACAATGAGCAGTTCTTC. It yields the protein CAISEWRGNYNEQFF.

The CDR3 protein is CASSSPGTGGMSTDTQYF. CDR3 DNA sequence: TGTGCCAGCAGTTCCCCCGGGACAGGGGGCATGAGCACAGATACGCAGTATTTT. The rearrangement joins TRBV28 to TRBJ2-3; 12 positions match TRBD1. Trimming cost V 4 bases and J 0 bases; bases outside gene matches: 8. Germline V gene data show CDR1 as MDHEN and CDR2 as SYDVKM. This CDR3 has 18 residues.

The sample holds many counts of this clone. V is TRBV10-1 and J is TRBJ2-1, with a possible D match to TRBD1 (6 bases). Deletions cut 2 bases from V and 10 bases from J, with 12 bases between. CDR1 and CDR2 (germline): WNHNN, SYGVQD (reference sequence). There are 13 residues in the CDR3. CDR3 bases: TGCGCCAGCAGTGAGCACTTTACAGGGGAGCAGTTCTTC. Translated: CASSEHFTGEQFF.

Regarding this clone: One junction end does not reproduce the germline sequence, and a read error may be involved. This chain connects TRBV5-1 to TRBJ2-2, with 12 positions matching TRBD2. This CDR3 comprises 16 residues. Germline V gene lookup returns CDR1 SGHRS and CDR2 YFSETQ. CDR3 in amino acids: CASSVRTSGNAGELFF. CDR3 DNA sequence: TGCGCCAGCAGCGTGCGGACTAGCGGGAACGCCGGGGAGCTGTTTTTT.

The chain has TRBV7-9 and TRBJ1-2; D ambiguous. The V end lost 3 bases, the J end lost 4 bases, and 12 bases lay between the germline ends. The germline CDR1 and CDR2 sequences are SEHNR and FQNEAQ (reference sequence). CDR3 length: 14 amino acids. The CDR3 region has the DNA TGTGCCAGCAGCTTCGGGCAACCGCGCTATGGCTACACCTTC. Protein sequence: CASSFGQPRYGYTF.

J is TRBJ1-1 and V is TRBV5-8; D call uncertain. Looked up from germline, CDR1 is SGHTS and CDR2 is YDEGEE. The CDR3 consists of 11 residues. V was cut by 2 bases and J by 7 bases, with 6 bases left in between. The CDR3 protein is CASSFQVEAFF. CDR3 DNA sequence: TGTGCCAGCAGCTTTCAGGTTGAAGCTTTCTTT.

The rearrangement joins TRBV28 to TRBJ1-5, with 8 bases that match TRBD1. The CDR3 has 15 residues. Looked up from germline, CDR1 is MDHEN and CDR2 is SYDVKM. V lost 10 bases, J lost 4 bases, and 12 bases stayed unmatched. For the CDR3, the DNA is TGTGCCACCATCAAAGGGACAGGCAAAAATCAGCCCCAGCATTTT. It is translated as CATIKGTGKNQPQHF.

This clone occurred once. The chain is built from TRBV29-1 and TRBJ2-1; D ambiguous. The CDR3 extends over 14 amino acids. CDR1 and CDR2 (germline): SQVTM, ANQGSEA. V was cut by 4 bases and J by 4 bases, with 14 bases left in between. Here the CDR3 DNA reads TGCAGCGTTGGAGTTAGCCCAACGTACAATGAGCAGTTCTTC. Its translation: CSVGVSPTYNEQFF.

V usage is TRBV6-5 and J usage is TRBJ1-1; D is ambiguous. CDR3 length equals 14 residues. Between the trimmed V and J ends, which lost 6 bases and 1 base, there was a span of 12 bases. In germline, CDR1 is MNHEY, CDR2 SVGAGI. The CDR3 DNA follows: TGTGCCAGCAGCTACGACATCGGGAACACTGAAGCTTTCTTT. Translated, it gives CASSYDIGNTEAFF.

The chain has TRBV7-8 and TRBJ2-7; a weak D match, TRBD2 (6 bases). The CDR3 has 15 residues. V was cut by 8 bases and J by 0 bases, with 17 bases left in between. Germline lookup yields CDR1 SGHVS and CDR2 FQNEAQ. CDR3 protein: CASGQPRRASYEQYF. The CDR3 DNA follows: TGTGCCAGCGGCCAACCTAGGAGGGCCTCCTACGAGCAGTACTTC.

The chain joins TRBV11-2 to TRBJ2-1; 9 nucleotides agree with TRBD2. CDR1 is SGHAT and CDR2 is FQNNGV in the germline V gene. V dropped 8 bases and J dropped 8; count of bases not matched to a gene: 7. The CDR3 runs 13 residues. The CDR3, as DNA: TGTGCCAGCGAAACTAGCGGGCGTTATGAGCAGTTCTTC. Translating gives CASETSGRYEQFF.

Written as DNA, the CDR3 is TGTGCCAGCAGCGTAGCTAGCAATCAGCCCCAGCATTTT. Protein: CASSVASNQPQHF. The chain carries TRBV9 and TRBJ1-5, with D unresolved. This CDR3 has 13 amino acids. The ends were cut back, 0 bases at V and 0 bases at J, with 1 base in the middle. In germline, CDR1 is SGDLS, CDR2 YYNGEE.

Of note for this clone: An end of the junction differs from the germline gene, which may be a read error. The rearrangement links TRBV2 to TRBJ2-1; D call uncertain. Germline-derived CDR1 and CDR2 are SNHLY and FYNNEI. CDR3 length: 15 amino acids. CDR3 loop: CAGREGLDSYNEQFF. The CDR3 bases are TGTGCCGGCAGAGAAGGATTAGACTCCTACAATGAGCAGTTCTTC.

This clone was seen more than once but under ten times. The J gene is TRBJ2-7, the V gene TRBV27; weak D call: TRBD2 (6 bases). Germline CDR1 reads MNHEY; CDR2 reads SMNVEV (reference sequence). Trimming shortened V by 4 bases and J by 7 bases, and 17 bases separated the two germline ends. The length of the CDR3 is 14 residues. Here the CDR3 reads CASSSRDHGGEQYF. The CDR3 DNA reads TGTGCCAGCAGTTCCCGGGACCACGGGGGAGAGCAGTACTTC.

V is TRBV10-1 and J is TRBJ2-7, with 8 nucleotides matching TRBD2. V was pared by 7 bases and J by 6 bases, with 11 bases of the junction left unmatched. Germline assignment: CDR1 WNHNN and CDR2 SYGVQD (reference sequence). There are 14 residues in the CDR3. In nucleotides, the CDR3 is TGCGCCAGCACCACGGGGACTAGTAGAGGCGAGCAGTACTTC. Translating it yields CASTTGTSRGEQYF.

This chain uses TRBV7-3 with TRBJ2-5, with D maybe TRBD2 (5 bases). The V end lost 4 bases, the J end lost 4 bases, and 19 bases lay between the germline ends. Germline V lookup: CDR1 SGHTA, CDR2 FQGTGA. The CDR3 is 16 residues long. The CDR3 nucleotides are TGTGCCAGCAGCTCATCGATGATGGGGAGCGGAGAGACCCAGTACTTC. Translating gives CASSSSMMGSGETQYF.

DNA of the CDR3: TGTGCCAGCAGTTTATCACATCTCCCCGGGGGCTACACCTTC. Translation: CASSLSHLPGGYTF. The chain recombines TRBV27 with TRBJ1-2; D gene ambiguous. From germline, CDR1 is MNHEY and CDR2 SMNVEV (reference sequence). The V gene lost 0 bases and the J gene lost 8 bases, with 13 bases spanning the gap. CDR3 length equals 14 residues.

This chain links TRBV7-2 with TRBJ2-2, with TRBD2 as a possible D gene (5 bases). The germline gives CDR1 SGHTA, CDR2 FQGNSA. The V end lost 1 base, the J end lost 4 bases, and 13 bases lay between the germline ends. The CDR3 is 16 amino acids. The CDR3 DNA reads as TGTGCCAGCAGCTTAGTTATCCGGGATAGCACCGGGGAGCTGTTTTTT. It translates to CASSLVIRDSTGELFF.

The rearrangement links TRBV21-1 to TRBJ1-2. TRBV21-1 is given as a pseudogene. CDR3 length: 17 residues. The CDR3 here is CASSKGAGWEGNYGYTF. The DNA for the CDR3 is TGTGCCAGCAGCAAAGGCGCAGGGTGGGAGGGTAACTATGGCTACACCTTC.

The chain combines TRBV7-2 with TRBJ2-5, with 9 bases lining up with TRBD1. Germline V gene data show CDR1 as SGHTA and CDR2 as FQGNSA. With 0 bases clipped from V and 1 base from J, the junction kept 6 bases outside the gene matches. The CDR3 has 17 residues. The CDR3 protein is CASSLAPLGQGQETQYF. The DNA of the CDR3 is TGTGCCAGCAGCTTAGCGCCGCTGGGACAGGGCCAAGAGACCCAGTACTTC.

The chain couples TRBV10-1 to TRBJ2-1; tentatively, D is TRBD2 (6 bases). Trimming removed 3 bases from V and 7 bases from J, with 16 bases in between. In germline, CDR1 is WNHNN, CDR2 SYGVQD (reference sequence). The CDR3 covers 15 residues. The CDR3 DNA follows: TGCGCCAGCAGTGACGGGGGTGGCCCGGGGAATGAGCAGTTCTTC. This encodes CASSDGGGPGNEQFF.

This clone was counted many times. The chain carries TRBV28 and TRBJ1-2; D unresolved. This CDR3 is 15 amino acids long. Germline CDR1 and CDR2: MDHEN and SYDVKM. Between the trimmed V and J ends, which lost 8 bases and 0 bases, there was a span of 16 bases. Written as DNA, the CDR3 is TGTGCCAGCGGACTCGGAATACGAGCTAACTATGGCTACACCTTC. It codes for CASGLGIRANYGYTF.

The genes are TRBV28 and TRBJ1-5; D possibly corresponds to TRBD1 (6 bases). CDR3 size: 15 residues. The V gene lost 8 bases and the J gene lost 5 bases, with 19 bases spanning the gap. The germline gives CDR1 MDHEN, CDR2 SYDVKM. The CDR3 DNA follows: TGTGCCAGCTGTACAGGGTGGAGGGGGGATCAGCCCCAGCATTTT. This gives the protein CASCTGWRGDQPQHF.

This clone was seen only a few times. V is TRBV7-2 and J is TRBJ1-1; no clear D gene. Trimming shortened V by 3 bases and J by 1 base, and 6 bases separated the two germline ends. Germline V gene sequence: CDR1 SGHTA, CDR2 FQGNSA. The CDR3 is 13 residues long. CDR3 DNA: TGTGCCAGCAGCTTCACAGCGAACACTGAAGCTTTCTTT. It yields the protein CASSFTANTEAFF.

This chain joins TRBV7-9 and TRBJ1-1; D uncertain. The CDR3 consists of 14 residues. The germline V and J ends were trimmed by 2 bases and 0 bases, with 7 bases remaining between them. Germline V lookup: CDR1 SEHNR, CDR2 FQNEAQ (reference sequence). CDR3 DNA sequence: TGTGCCAGCAGCTTAAAATACATGAACACTGAAGCTTTCTTT. Its translation: CASSLKYMNTEAFF.

V and J are TRBV5-1 and TRBJ2-3; unclear D gene. Looked up from germline, CDR1 is SGHRS and CDR2 is YFSETQ. The CDR3 contains 13 residues. The V gene lost 4 bases and the J gene lost 2 bases, with 8 bases spanning the gap. The CDR3 reads CASSRAHTDTQYF. The CDR3 region has the DNA TGCGCCAGCAGCAGAGCACACACAGATACGCAGTATTTT.

On this clone itself: This specimen includes other DNA sequences encoding the same CDR3. The V gene is TRBV28, the J gene TRBJ1-1; D call uncertain. The CDR3 has 12 residues. Germline-derived CDR1 and CDR2 are MDHEN and SYDVKM. The V gene lost 3 bases and the J gene lost 1 base, with 3 bases spanning the gap. The CDR3 reads CASSLWNTEAFF. In DNA, the CDR3 is TGTGCCAGCAGTTTGTGGAACACTGAAGCTTTCTTT.